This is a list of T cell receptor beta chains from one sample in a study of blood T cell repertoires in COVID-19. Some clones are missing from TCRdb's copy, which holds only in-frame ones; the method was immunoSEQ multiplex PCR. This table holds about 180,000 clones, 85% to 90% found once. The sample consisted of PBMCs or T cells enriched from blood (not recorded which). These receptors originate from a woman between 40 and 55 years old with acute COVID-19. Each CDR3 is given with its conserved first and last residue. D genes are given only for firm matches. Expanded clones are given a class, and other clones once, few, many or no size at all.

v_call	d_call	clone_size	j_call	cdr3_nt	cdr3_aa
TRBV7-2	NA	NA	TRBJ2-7	TGTGCCAGCAGCCCCCTAGGGGGTTCCTACGAGCAGTACTTC	CASSPLGGSYEQYF
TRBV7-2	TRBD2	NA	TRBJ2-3	TGTGCCAGCAGAAAAGCGGGGGCCACAGATACGCAGTATTTT	CASRKAGATDTQYF
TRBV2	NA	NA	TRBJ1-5	TGTGCCAGCAACCTCATTGGCCACCAGCCCCAGCATTTT	CASNLIGHQPQHF
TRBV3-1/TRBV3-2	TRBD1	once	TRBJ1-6	TGTGCCAGCAGCGCCCACAGGGGGCTCGTGGAATCACCCCTCCACTTT	CASSAHRGLVESPLHF
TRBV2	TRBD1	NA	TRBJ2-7	TGTGCCAGCAGGGGGACAGGGGGCTCGTACGAGCAGTACTTC	CASRGTGGSYEQYF
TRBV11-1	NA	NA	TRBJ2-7	TGTGCCAGCAGCTCACGGACAGTTTACGAGCAGTACTTC	CASSSRTVYEQYF
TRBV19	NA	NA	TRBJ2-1	TGTGCCAGTAGTATAGCCCTCGTTCTAGGAAACGAGCAGTTCTTC	CASSIALVLGNEQFF
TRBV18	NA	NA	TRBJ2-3	TGTGCCAGCTCACCCCCCCAGGGACTCACAGATACGCAGTATTTT	CASSPPQGLTDTQYF
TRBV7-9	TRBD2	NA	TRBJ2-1	TGTGCCAGCAGCCCCTCCGGACTAGCGGGAGGATCTGAGCAGTTCTTC	CASSPSGLAGGSEQFF
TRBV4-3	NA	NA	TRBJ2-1	TGCGCCAGCAGCCGCCGCCCGACGGGCGGGCCGTACAATGAGCAGTTCTTC	CASSRRPTGGPYNEQFF
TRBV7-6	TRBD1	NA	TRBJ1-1	TGTGCCAGCAGCTTTACGACAGGGTGGGAGACTGAAGCTTTCTTT	CASSFTTGWETEAFF
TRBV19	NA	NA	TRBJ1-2	TGTGCCAGTAGACGGGAAGTGGACTATGGCTACACCTTC	CASRREVDYGYTF
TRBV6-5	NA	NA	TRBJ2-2	TGTGCCAGCAGTTACGCCGGGGAGAGCGGGGAGCTGTTTTTT	CASSYAGESGELFF
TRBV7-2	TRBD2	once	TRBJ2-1	TGTGCCAGCAGTCCTACTAGCGTGCGGAATGAGCAGTTCTTC	CASSPTSVRNEQFF
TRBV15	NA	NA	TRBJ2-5	TGTGCCACCAGCAGCGGACCAGGGAGGGAGACCCAGTACTTC	CATSSGPGRETQYF
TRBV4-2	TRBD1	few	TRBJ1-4	TGTGCCAGCAGCCAACAGCCGGGACAGGGTAGTGAAAAACTGTTTTTT	CASSQQPGQGSEKLFF
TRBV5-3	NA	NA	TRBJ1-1	TGTCCCAGTCTGGTCAGGGGCATGAACACTGAAGCTTTCTTT	CPSLVRGMNTEAFF
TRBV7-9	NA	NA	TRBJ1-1	TGTGCCAGCAGCTTAGCGCTGGACAGTTTAAACGAGGAAGCTTTCTTT	CASSLALDSLNEEAFF
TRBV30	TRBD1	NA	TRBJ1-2	TGTGCCTGGAGAGGAGGACAGGGTGGCTATGGCTACACCTTC	CAWRGGQGGYGYTF
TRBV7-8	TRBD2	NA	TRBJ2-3	TGTGCCAGCAGCTTATCTAGCGGGAGTTCAGATACGCAGTATTTT	CASSLSSGSSDTQYF
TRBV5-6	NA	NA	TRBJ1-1	TGTGCCAGCAGCGCAAACAGGGTCACTGAAGCTTTCTTT	CASSANRVTEAFF
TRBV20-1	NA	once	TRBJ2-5	TGCAGTGCTAGTACTGGTCAAGAGACCCAGTACTTC	CSASTGQETQYF
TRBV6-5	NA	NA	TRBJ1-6	TGTGCCAGCAGTTATGGGGGGGAGAGTTCACCCCTCCACTTT	CASSYGGESSPLHF
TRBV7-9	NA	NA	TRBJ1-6	TGTGCCAGCACCTCTATTACAGATTCACCCCTCCACTTT	CASTSITDSPLHF
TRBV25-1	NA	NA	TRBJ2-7	TGTGCCAGCAGTGAATCCTCGGCAGCTAGCTACGAGCAGTACTTC	CASSESSAASYEQYF
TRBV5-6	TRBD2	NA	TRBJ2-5	TGTGCCAGCAGCTTGCCTCCAGCGGGGGGCCGAGAGACCCAGTACTTC	CASSLPPAGGRETQYF
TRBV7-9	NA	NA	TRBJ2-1	TGTGCCAGCACCCTCAGCGTCGGTGAGCAGTTCTTC	CASTLSVGEQFF
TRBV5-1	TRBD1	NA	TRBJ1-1	TGCGCCAGCAGCTCGGGGACAGGTCTGAACACTGAAGCTTTCTTT	CASSSGTGLNTEAFF
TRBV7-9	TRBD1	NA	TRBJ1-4	TGTGCCAGCAGCTGGGGACAGTCTAATGAAAAACTGTTTTTT	CASSWGQSNEKLFF
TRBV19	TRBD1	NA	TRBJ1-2	TGTGCCAGTAGACAGGGGATAGGCTACACCTTC	CASRQGIGYTF
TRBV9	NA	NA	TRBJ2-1	TGTGCCAGCAGCACTTCTGAGAACAGATACAATGAGCAGTTCTTC	CASSTSENRYNEQFF
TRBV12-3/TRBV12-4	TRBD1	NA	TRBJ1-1	TGTGCCAGCAGGTTAGGACAGGGTGAGAGAGCTTTCTTT	CASRLGQGERAFF
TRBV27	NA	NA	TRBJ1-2	TGTGCCAGCAGCCACGGAGGCTCAGGACCGGGGGGCTACACCTTC	CASSHGGSGPGGYTF
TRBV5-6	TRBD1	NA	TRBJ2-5	TGTGCCAGCAGCCGTACCGGGACAGCTGGGGAGACCCAGTACTTC	CASSRTGTAGETQYF
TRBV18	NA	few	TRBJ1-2	TGTGCCAGCTCACCACTCAAGAGTCCTAACTATGGCTACACCTTC	CASSPLKSPNYGYTF
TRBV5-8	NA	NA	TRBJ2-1	TGTGCCAGCAGCTTGGACACGACAGTCCCCTCCTACAATGAGCAGTTCTTC	CASSLDTTVPSYNEQFF
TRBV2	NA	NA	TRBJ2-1	TGTGCCAGTAGCCTTCGCAATGAGCAGTTCTTC	CASSLRNEQFF
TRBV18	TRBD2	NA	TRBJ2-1	TGTGCCAGCTCACTAGCGGGGGGGCTGCAGTTCTTC	CASSLAGGLQFF
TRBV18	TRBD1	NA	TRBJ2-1	TGTGCCAGCTCACCACATGTGACCGGGACAGGGTATTTTGATGAGCAGTTCTTC	CASSPHVTGTGYFDEQFF
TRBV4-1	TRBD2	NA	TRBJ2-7	TGCGCCAGCAGCCAAACGGGTTTAGCGGGCTCCTACGAGCAGTACTTC	CASSQTGLAGSYEQYF